This paragraph covers one T cell receptor beta chain sequence. Sample-barcoded 5' priming and a J-beta primer mix drove a second PCR of roughly 6 to 12 cycles. TCRdb analysed the 5' RACE reads with MiXCR anew, one entry per CDR3 protein. Of over 1,300,000 distinct CDR3 sequences listed, roughly 64% are singletons. The source of the sample is a study of blood T cells in healthy people across ages. Trimming took 3 bases from V and 8 from J; bases not matched to a gene: 7. The CDR3 runs 14 residues. In germline, CDR1 is SGHTS, CDR2 YDEGEE. The sequence derives from a man between 18 and 35 years old in good health. The sample was blood. The chain uses TRBV5-8 and TRBJ2-1, with 8 bases fitting TRBD1. Written as DNA, the CDR3 is TGTGCCAGCAGCTCAGGACAGGGCCCGGATGAGCAGTTCTTC. This encodes CASSSGQGPDEQFF.